The 9 T cell receptor beta chains below come from one sample, sequenced in a study of OX40 agonist ivuxolimab in advanced cancers. Measured with immunoSEQ multiplex PCR; TCRdb has only the in-frame clones, and not every one. The repertoire has about 50,000 clones, about nine tenths of them found once; the top ten carry 3% to 4%. The source material was CD4+ or CD8+ T cells sorted from blood, sampled in a trial of the OX40 agonist ivuxolimab. These receptors originate from an adult with an advanced solid tumor such as melanoma, head and neck, liver or kidney cancer.

The chain links TRBV2 to TRBJ1-6; 8 nucleotides line up with TRBD1. After removal of 6 bases from V and 12 bases from J, the junction contained 4 bases not matched to a gene. The CDR3 has 12 residues. Germline V gene lookup returns CDR1 SNHLY and CDR2 FYNNEI. The CDR3 bases are TGTGCCAGCAGCAGGGGGCGGGAACCCCTCCACTTT. Translating gives CASSRGREPLHF.

This chain joins TRBV7-9 and TRBJ1-2, with unresolved D. The germline gives CDR1 SEHNR, CDR2 FQNEAQ (reference sequence). The V gene lost 1 base and the J gene lost 4 bases, with 7 bases spanning the gap. The CDR3 spans 13 residues. DNA for the CDR3: TGTGCCAGCAGCTTAGAGGCAGCCTATGGCTACACCTTC. This translates into CASSLEAAYGYTF. The full variable domain, in which reference TRBV7-9 and TRBJ1-2 provide the parts outside the CDR3, is DTGVSQNPRHKITKRGQNVTFRCDPISEHNRLYWYRQTLGQGPEFLTYFQNEAQLEKSRLLSDRFSAERPKGSFSTLEIQRTEQGDSAMYLCASSLEAAYGYTFGSGTRLTVV.

The V gene is TRBV5-6, the J gene TRBJ2-1; weak D call: TRBD2 (6 bases). Between the trimmed V and J ends, which lost 5 bases and 8 bases, there was a span of 8 bases. The CDR3 has 11 amino acids. From germline, CDR1 is SGHDT and CDR2 YYEEEE. Here the CDR3 reads CASSRRDEQFF. The CDR3, as DNA: TGTGCCAGCAGTCGGAGGGATGAGCAGTTCTTC.

A single count supports this clone. The gene calls are TRBV6-5 and TRBJ1-4, with D perhaps TRBD1 (6 bases). CDR3 length: 15 residues. CDR1 and CDR2 from the germline V gene are MNHEY and SVGAGI. V gave up 4 bases and J gave up 8 bases, with 17 bases separating them. CDR3 nucleotide sequence: TGTGCCAGCAGTTTAAATGGACAGATCGTGGAAAAACTGTTTTTT. Residues: CASSLNGQIVEKLFF.

The rearrangement joins TRBV9 to TRBJ2-5; 9 bases line up with TRBD2. Germline trimming cut 0 bases from V and 5 bases from J; bases unmatched to any gene: 8. This CDR3 is 16 amino acids long. Germline CDR1 and CDR2: SGDLS and YYNGEE. CDR3 loop: CASSVDAGGPEETQYF. CDR3 sequence (DNA): TGTGCCAGCAGCGTAGATGCGGGGGGGCCTGAGGAGACCCAGTACTTC. The whole variable domain, filled in from reference TRBV9 and TRBJ2-5, reads DSGVTQTPKHLITATGQRVTLRCSPRSGDLSVYWYQQSLDQGLQFLIQYYNGEERAKGNILERFSAQQFPDLHSELNLSSLELGDSALYFCASSVDAGGPEETQYFGPGTRLLVL.

The chain carries TRBV2 and TRBJ2-2; D call uncertain. The CDR3 consists of 13 residues. CDR1 and CDR2 (germline): SNHLY, FYNNEI. The ends were cut back, 6 bases at V and 5 bases at J, with 10 bases in the middle. CDR3 sequence (DNA): TGTGCCAGCAGGGCCGACCGGACCGGGGAGCTGTTTTTT. This codes for CASRADRTGELFF. Drawing the rest from reference TRBV2 and TRBJ2-2, the complete variable domain is EPEVTQTPSHQVTQMGQEVILRCVPISNHLYFYWYRQILGQKVEFLVSFYNNEISEKSEIFDDQFSVERPDGSNFTLKIRSTKLEDSAMYFCASRADRTGELFFGEGSRLTVL.

The chain links TRBV13 to TRBJ2-7, with 7 nucleotides matching TRBD1. V shed 4 bases, J shed 1 base, and the junction held 4 bases outside the gene matches. CDR3 length: 14 residues. Germline V lookup: CDR1 PRHDT, CDR2 FYEKMQ (reference sequence). CDR3 nucleotides: TGTGCCAGCAGCTGGGGACAGTTGTCCTACGAGCAGTACTTC. It specifies CASSWGQLSYEQYF.

The V gene is TRBV19, the J gene TRBJ2-5; D possibly corresponds to TRBD1 (5 bases). Germline values: CDR1 LNHDA, CDR2 SQIVND (reference sequence). This CDR3 contains 13 residues. V lost 6 bases and J 3 bases, leaving 11 bases between the germline ends. Here the CDR3 reads CASRPTAKETQYF. The CDR3 DNA sequence: TGTGCCAGTAGACCGACAGCTAAAGAGACCCAGTACTTC. The full variable domain, its missing parts supplied by reference TRBV19 and TRBJ2-5, is DGGITQSPKYLFRKEGQNVTLSCEQNLNHDAMYWYRQDPGQGLRLIYYSQIVNDFQKGDIAEGYSVSREKKESFPLTVTSAQKNPTAFYLCASRPTAKETQYFGPGTRLLVL.

J is TRBJ2-4 and V is TRBV27; 14 bases line up with TRBD2. The CDR3 has 16 residues. V trimming: 0 bases; J trimming: 8 bases; junction bases outside the gene matches: 3. The germline V gene has CDR1 MNHEY and CDR2 SMNVEV (reference sequence). The CDR3 DNA follows: TGTGCCAGCAGTTTATCGACTAGCGGGAGGGGGGACATTCAGTACTTC. This codes for CASSLSTSGRGDIQYF.